This T cell receptor beta chain comes out of a study of radiotherapy plus CTLA-4 blockade in lung cancer. General observations from the study: In blood, TCR clones derived from the tumor expanded after radiotherapy plus ipilimumab.

In the case of this clone: The antigen remains unidentified.

Sequencing was performed with immunoSEQ multiplex PCR; in TCRdb, only in-frame clones are kept and a portion is missing. The sample lists about 45,000 clones; about three quarters were seen once. The material was peripheral blood, obtained from a patient treated with radiotherapy plus ipilimumab. This TCR derives from a human donor with non-small cell lung cancer who had a complete response to radiotherapy plus ipilimumab.

CDR3 DNA: TGTGCCAGCAGCCCGGGACTAGTTTCAGAGACCCAGTACTTC. This sequence encodes CASSPGLVSETQYF. J is TRBJ2-5 and V is TRBV13; TRBD2 agrees at 8 bases. The germline V gene has CDR1 PRHDT and CDR2 FYEKMQ (reference sequence). After removal of 5 bases from V and 4 bases from J, the junction contained 6 bases not matched to a gene. This CDR3 spans 14 amino acids.